A selection of T cell receptor beta chains follows, all from one sample in a study of long-term antiretroviral therapy in people with HIV. TCRdb's table, derived via immunoSEQ multiplex PCR, lists solely in-frame clones and lacks some. The sample records roughly 42,000 clones, around nine tenths being singletons. Sequenced here: unsorted PBMCs, sampled 0.1 years before starting antiretroviral therapy. These receptors were taken from a woman aged 50 to 60 with HIV. The CDR3 runs from the conserved cysteine through the conserved F or W. D genes are given only for firm matches. The size field is filled for only some rows; it gives once, few, many or a size class.

V: TRBV6-6; D: -; size: -; J: TRBJ1-3; CDR3: CASSWSTRSGNTIYF; DNA: TGTGCCAGCAGTTGGTCCACACGCTCTGGAAACACCATATATTTT
V: TRBV19; D: -; size: -; J: TRBJ1-1; CDR3: CASRLGNTEAFF; DNA: TGTGCCAGTAGATTGGGGAACACTGAAGCTTTCTTT
V: TRBV19; D: -; size: -; J: TRBJ1-2; CDR3: CASSTNPGSYGYTF; DNA: TGTGCCAGTAGTACCAACCCGGGGAGCTATGGCTACACCTTC
V: TRBV2; D: TRBD2; size: -; J: TRBJ2-7; CDR3: CAILGASGESSYEQYF; DNA: TGTGCCATCCTAGGGGCTAGCGGGGAGAGCTCCTACGAGCAGTACTTC
V: TRBV5-4; D: -; size: -; J: TRBJ2-3; CDR3: CASSLSQAFTDTQYF; DNA: TGTGCCAGCAGCCTATCACAGGCCTTCACAGATACGCAGTATTTT
V: TRBV7-8; D: -; size: few; J: TRBJ2-7; CDR3: CASSLASWGDEQYF; DNA: TGTGCCAGCAGCTTAGCCTCCTGGGGGGACGAGCAGTACTTC
V: TRBV10-3; D: TRBD1; size: -; J: TRBJ2-2; CDR3: CAIAWDSKTTGELFF; DNA: TGTGCCATCGCATGGGACAGCAAAACGACCGGGGAGCTGTTTTTT
V: TRBV10-1; D: -; size: -; J: TRBJ2-2; CDR3: CASSDPGEFGELFF; DNA: TGCGCCAGCAGTGATCCCGGGGAGTTCGGGGAGCTGTTTTTT
V: TRBV5-1; D: -; size: -; J: TRBJ2-5; CDR3: CASSGGGSGETQYF; DNA: TGCGCCAGCAGCGGAGGGGGCTCGGGGGAGACCCAGTACTTC
V: TRBV30; D: TRBD1; size: once; J: TRBJ1-2; CDR3: CAWSWDSITSNYGYTF; DNA: TGTGCCTGGAGTTGGGACAGTATTACTTCTAACTATGGCTACACCTTC
V: TRBV21-1; D: -; size: -; J: TRBJ2-1; CDR3: CASSKLESGQFF; DNA: TGTGCCAGCAGCAAATTGGAATCTGGGCAGTTCTTC
V: TRBV5-1; D: TRBD1; size: -; J: TRBJ1-4; CDR3: CASSSSGTVDEKLFF; DNA: TGCGCCAGCAGCTCGTCCGGGACAGTGGATGAAAAACTGTTTTTT
V: TRBV14; D: -; size: -; J: TRBJ1-2; CDR3: CASSQSGWLYGYTF; DNA: TGTGCCAGCAGCCAGTCGGGCTGGCTGTATGGCTACACCTTC
V: TRBV4-2; D: -; size: -; J: TRBJ1-2; CDR3: CASSQDTVYGYTF; DNA: TGTGCCAGCAGCCAAGATACGGTCTATGGCTACACCTTC
V: TRBV6-4; D: -; size: -; J: TRBJ2-4; CDR3: CASSTRRGNIQYF; DNA: TGTGCCAGCAGCACCCGGAGAGGAAACATTCAGTACTTC
V: TRBV18; D: -; size: -; J: TRBJ1-5; CDR3: CASSPIGAWGRRNSNQPQHF; DNA: TGTGCCAGCTCACCTATAGGGGCTTGGGGACGCCGTAATAGCAATCAGCCCCAGCATTTT
V: TRBV10-3; D: -; size: -; J: TRBJ1-3; CDR3: CAISESEGVAGNTIYF; DNA: TGTGCCATCAGTGAGAGCGAGGGGGTCGCTGGAAACACCATATATTTT